These 14 T cell receptor beta chains were all obtained from the same sample, sequenced in a study of cytomegalovirus exposure and HLA in healthy donors. PCR involved 60 Vbeta and 13 Jbeta primers. Clones were read by immunoSEQ multiplex PCR, and TCRdb kept only the in-frame ones, dropping some. The table shows fewer than 150,000 clones, with 60% to 80% occurring only once. The source material was PBMCs. These receptors were obtained from a man under 40 in good health and CMV-seronegative.

The chain recombines TRBV28 with TRBJ2-1; D is possibly TRBD2 (6 bases). The V and J ends lost 10 bases and 1 base respectively, with 11 bases between them. Germline V gives CDR1 MDHEN, CDR2 SYDVKM. This CDR3 spans 13 amino acids. CDR3 sequence (DNA): TGTGCCATCCGGGAGCGGTCCTACAATGAGCAGTTCTTC. As protein: CAIRERSYNEQFF.

This chain joins TRBV27 and TRBJ2-7, with 7 bases identical to TRBD2. The germline V gene encodes CDR1 MNHEY and CDR2 SMNVEV (reference sequence). The length of the CDR3 is 13 residues. V lost 6 bases to trimming and J lost 0 bases; unmatched junction nucleotides: 2. CDR3 residues: CASRRDYSYEQYF. The CDR3 DNA reads as TGTGCCAGCAGGAGGGACTACTCCTACGAGCAGTACTTC.

The CDR3 loop reads CASTLLAGVTGELFF. In DNA, the CDR3 is TGTGCCAGTACTTTACTAGCGGGGGTCACCGGGGAGCTGTTTTTT. The chain recombines TRBV19 with TRBJ2-2, with 11 bases matching TRBD2. V lost 7 bases, J lost 4 bases, and 5 bases stayed unmatched. Germline values: CDR1 LNHDA, CDR2 SQIVND (reference sequence). The CDR3 runs 15 residues.

This clone appeared a few times. This chain connects TRBV2 to TRBJ2-1, with 10 positions matching TRBD2. The CDR3 contains 21 residues. V lost 5 bases to trimming and J lost 1 base; unmatched junction nucleotides: 20. Per germline, CDR1 SNHLY and CDR2 FYNNEI. DNA for the CDR3: TGTGCCAGCAGTACCCCCCGTGCTAGCGGGAGACTCGGAGGATCCTACAATGAGCAGTTCTTC. Encoded protein: CASSTPRASGRLGGSYNEQFF. Full variable domain (rest looked up from reference TRBV2 and TRBJ2-1): EPEVTQTPSHQVTQMGQEVILRCVPISNHLYFYWYRQILGQKVEFLVSFYNNEISEKSEIFDDQFSVERPDGSNFTLKIRSTKLEDSAMYFCASSTPRASGRLGGSYNEQFFGPGTRLTVL.

The V call is TRBV7-9, the J call TRBJ1-2; the D is unclear. Germline V lookup: CDR1 SEHNR, CDR2 FQNEAQ (reference sequence). The V gene lost 2 bases and the J gene lost 5 bases, with 15 bases spanning the gap. The CDR3 length is 15 residues. The CDR3 loop is CASSLFIADSYGYTF. CDR3 nucleotide sequence: TGTGCCAGCAGCTTATTCATCGCCGACTCATATGGCTACACCTTC. The full variable domain, with the rest looked up from reference TRBV7-9 and TRBJ1-2, is DTGVSQNPRHKITKRGQNVTFRCDPISEHNRLYWYRQTLGQGPEFLTYFQNEAQLEKSRLLSDRFSAERPKGSFSTLEIQRTEQGDSAMYLCASSLFIADSYGYTFGSGTRLTVV.

The gene calls are TRBV9 and TRBJ1-4, with D unclear. The germline CDR1 and CDR2 sequences are SGDLS and YYNGEE. V was trimmed by 3 bases and J by 0 bases, leaving 6 bases between them. This CDR3 region has 14 residues. CDR3 amino acids: CASSAGATNEKLFF. The CDR3 bases are TGTGCCAGCAGCGCCGGTGCAACTAATGAAAAACTGTTTTTT.

In DNA form, the CDR3 reads TGTGCCTCTCAGGTCGGGACAGGGATCGAAAAACTGTTTTTT. This translates into CASQVGTGIEKLFF. This chain uses TRBV28 with TRBJ1-4; TRBD1 matches at 9 bases. The ends lost 11 bases at V and 8 bases at J; junction bases unmatched: 12. This CDR3 has 14 residues. The germline CDR1 and CDR2 sequences are MDHEN and SYDVKM.

The rearrangement joins TRBV19 to TRBJ2-5, with 9 bases lining up with TRBD2. V trimming: 4 bases; J trimming: 5 bases; junction bases outside the gene matches: 11. The CDR3 has 16 amino acids. CDR1 is LNHDA, CDR2 SQIVND, per germline (reference sequence). CDR3 nucleotides: TGTGCCAGTAGTACCGGGGGTAGCGGGAGAGTGGAGACCCAGTACTTC. Protein product: CASSTGGSGRVETQYF.

DNA for the CDR3: TGCGCCAGCAGCCAAGATCGGGGACAGGGCTACGAGCAGTACTTC. It specifies CASSQDRGQGYEQYF. The chain combines TRBV4-1 with TRBJ2-7; 9 nucleotides match TRBD1. The CDR3 sequence is 15 residues long. V shed 0 bases, J shed 3 bases, and the junction held 3 bases outside the gene matches. Germline V gives CDR1 MGHRA, CDR2 YSYEKL.

This sequence joins TRBV27 and TRBJ1-5; tentative D call: TRBD1 (5 bases). Germline-derived CDR1 and CDR2 are MNHEY and SMNVEV (reference sequence). V was shortened by 6 bases and J by 2 bases, with 14 bases between the two germline ends. This CDR3 region has 15 residues. Here the CDR3 DNA reads TGTGCCAGCAGCACGGAAGGGGCGCGCAATCAGCCCCAGCATTTT. It yields the protein CASSTEGARNQPQHF.

This clone has only a few counts. The chain is built from TRBV5-1 and TRBJ2-3, with 11 bases aligning to TRBD2. J gave up 2 bases and V 5 bases, and 7 bases lay outside the gene matches. The CDR3 sequence is 16 residues long. The germline gives CDR1 SGHRS, CDR2 YFSETQ. The CDR3 sequence: CASRPGLAASTDTQYF. The CDR3 DNA reads as TGCGCCAGCAGACCGGGACTAGCGGCCTCCACAGATACGCAGTATTTT.

This chain joins TRBV4-2 and TRBJ2-5, with TRBD2 matching 8 bases. Germline-derived CDR1 and CDR2 are LGHNA and YNFKEQ. The length of the CDR3 is 16 residues. Trimming removed 3 bases from V and 4 bases from J; junction bases left unmatched: 10. In nucleotides, the CDR3 is TGTGCCAGCAGCCACTTTAGCGGGGCTGGGCCAGAGACCCAGTACTTC. This codes for CASSHFSGAGPETQYF.

This chain joins TRBV6-1 and TRBJ2-5; 10 bases are shared with TRBD2. The J call is uncertain, as TRBJ2-7 better fits the DNA end. Germline CDR1 is MNHNS and CDR2 is SASEGT. The CDR3 has 15 amino acids. The CDR3 loop reads CASSNRAGGPYEQYF. In DNA, the CDR3 is TGTGCCAGCAGTAACAGAGCGGGAGGGCCGTACGAGCAGTACTTC.

V and J are TRBV7-9 and TRBJ2-5, with unresolved D. V dropped 1 base and J dropped 8 bases, with 17 bases sitting between them. The germline V gene has CDR1 SEHNR and CDR2 FQNEAQ (reference sequence). The CDR3 consists of 15 residues. The CDR3 DNA reads TGTGCCAGCAGCTTAGGAGGTAGTCTCACCGTAACCCAGTACTTC. Translating it yields CASSLGGSLTVTQYF.